Listed here are 15 T cell receptor beta chains from one sample, sequenced in a study of blood T cells in healthy people across ages. A second PCR, run for about 6 to 11 cycles, used a sample-barcoded 5' primer plus a J-beta primer mix. Each CDR3 protein is one row after TCRdb ran MiXCR on the 5' RACE reads. The table includes over 950,000 distinct CDR3 sequences, more than 30% detected once. Material for sequencing was blood. The origin of the receptors is a young man in good health.

The V and J genes are TRBV5-5 and TRBJ2-5, with D perhaps matching TRBD2 (6 bases). The DNA end lines up better with TRBJ2-1; the J call may be wrong. CDR1 is SGHKS, CDR2 YYEKEE, per germline (reference sequence). This CDR3 spans 15 amino acids. The CDR3 loop reads CASTPSGGFQETQFF. CDR3 DNA sequence: TGTGCCAGCACCCCAAGTGGGGGGTTCCAAGAGACCCAGTTCTTC.

This clonotype was picked up many times. The V call is TRBV12-3 or TRBV12-4, the J call TRBJ2-1; 7 bases map to TRBD1. The CDR3 runs to 13 residues. The V gene end was trimmed by 6 bases and the J gene end by 2 bases; junction bases not matched to a gene: 1. CDR3 sequence reads: CASRGQTYNEQFF. The CDR3 DNA sequence: TGTGCCAGCAGGGGACAGACCTACAATGAGCAGTTCTTC.

This clonotype was seen more than once but under ten times. The junction and the germline gene differ at one end; a read error may be behind it. This chain uses TRBV12-3 or TRBV12-4 with TRBJ2-3, with TRBD2 matching 8 bases. The CDR3 covers 15 residues. CDR3 sequence reads: CASRLAGIRTDTQYF. DNA for the CDR3: TGTGCCAGCAGGTTAGCGGGGATTCGCACAGATACGCAGTATTTT.

There are many counts of this clonotype. The chain uses TRBV9 and TRBJ1-2; no clear D gene. The ends were cut back, 1 base at V and 4 bases at J, with 5 bases in the middle. The CDR3 contains 12 residues. Germline CDR1 and CDR2: SGDLS and YYNGEE. CDR3: CASSVSSYGYTF. In DNA, the CDR3 is TGTGCCAGCAGCGTATCTTCCTATGGCTACACCTTC.

This chain links TRBV5-1 with TRBJ1-6; D is perhaps TRBD1 (6 bases). CDR1 SGHRS and CDR2 YFSETQ come from the germline V gene. Between the trimmed V and J ends, which lost 0 bases and 3 bases, there was a span of 13 bases. CDR3 length: 17 amino acids. CDR3 protein: CASSLVGGQSYNSPLHF. DNA for the CDR3: TGCGCCAGCAGCTTGGTCGGGGGGCAGAGCTATAATTCACCCCTCCACTTT. The full variable domain, with the rest looked up from reference TRBV5-1 and TRBJ1-6, is KAGVTQTPRYLIKTRGQQVTLSCSPISGHRSVSWYQQTPGQGLQFLFEYFSETQRNKGNFPGRFSGRQFSNSRSEMNVSTLELGDSALYLCASSLVGGQSYNSPLHFGNGTRLTVT.

This clonotype was recorded a few times. This chain connects TRBV7-9 to TRBJ2-3; D gene ambiguous. This CDR3 spans 17 amino acids. Trimming removed 1 base from V and 0 bases from J, with 14 bases in between. Germline V CDR1 and CDR2: SEHNR, FQNEAQ (reference sequence). In nucleotides, the CDR3 is TGTGCCAGCAGCTTAGGCGTGGAACCATGGAGCACAGATACGCAGTATTTT. Protein: CASSLGVEPWSTDTQYF.

This clonotype was counted a few times. A read error may account for a junction end that differs from germline. The rearrangement joins TRBV2 to TRBJ1-1; the D is unclear. The CDR3 runs 13 residues. Germline lookup yields CDR1 SNHLY and CDR2 FYNNEI. In DNA, the CDR3 is TGTGCCAGCAGGGAAGATCCGTCCACTGAAGCTTTCTTT. Translated: CASREDPSTEAFF.

The chain couples TRBV4-1 to TRBJ1-5; a weak D match, TRBD1 (6 bases). V lost 0 bases and J lost 0, with 12 bases in between. The CDR3 contains 17 residues. The germline CDR1 and CDR2 sequences are MGHRA and YSYEKL. For the CDR3, the DNA is TGCGCCAGCAGCCAAGAACTAAGGGGGTATAGCAATCAGCCCCAGCATTTT. This encodes CASSQELRGYSNQPQHF.

The J gene is TRBJ1-2, the V gene TRBV4-2; D may be TRBD1 (5 bases). The V gene lost 0 bases and the J gene lost 5 bases, with 13 bases spanning the gap. Germline loops: CDR1 LGHNA, CDR2 YNFKEQ. The CDR3 sequence is 15 residues long. CDR3 sequence: CASSQDQRGGYGYTF. CDR3 bases: TGTGCCAGCAGCCAAGATCAGAGGGGAGGGTATGGCTACACCTTC.

The rearrangement uses TRBV20-1 and TRBJ2-4; D is possibly TRBD2 (6 bases). Trimming stripped 0 bases from V and 7 bases from J, with 13 bases between. The CDR3 is made up of 14 amino acids. CDR1 is DFQATT and CDR2 is SNEGSKA in the germline V gene (reference sequence). CDR3 sequence reads: CSARDRGFGNIQYF. Here the CDR3 DNA reads TGCAGTGCTAGAGATCGGGGGTTCGGGAACATTCAGTACTTC.

This clonotype was recorded at least ten times. CDR3 sequence reads: CATTRTGDYGYTF. CDR3 DNA: TGTGCCACCACAAGAACGGGGGACTATGGCTACACCTTC. The chain combines TRBV10-3 with TRBJ1-2; D is possibly TRBD1 (5 bases). Germline V CDR1 and CDR2: ENHRY, SYGVKD. The CDR3 is 13 amino acids. V lost 10 bases, J lost 3 bases, and 15 bases lay in between.

This clonotype occurred many times. V and J are TRBV27 and TRBJ2-3, with no clear D. V gave up 5 bases and J gave up 5 bases, with 8 bases separating them. This CDR3 region has 12 residues. The germline CDR1 and CDR2 sequences are MNHEY and SMNVEV (reference sequence). The CDR3 reads CASSTLGDTQYF. CDR3 bases: TGTGCCAGCAGTACCTTGGGAGATACGCAGTATTTT.

V and J are TRBV6-5 and TRBJ1-4; D might be TRBD1 (5 bases). Trimming left V 9 bases short and J 2 bases short, with 10 bases between. Germline V gives CDR1 MNHEY, CDR2 SVGAGI. The CDR3 sequence is 13 residues long. CDR3 in amino acids: CASGGGTNEKLFF. The CDR3 nucleotides are TGTGCCAGTGGGGGAGGTACTAATGAAAAACTGTTTTTT.

This clonotype was seen ten or more times. This chain links TRBV12-3 or TRBV12-4 with TRBJ1-1, with TRBD1 matching 9 bases. Trimming removed 6 bases from V and 7 bases from J; junction bases left unmatched: 3. The CDR3 consists of 12 residues. The CDR3 protein is CASSWGQGEAFF. CDR3 bases: TGTGCCAGCAGCTGGGGACAGGGTGAAGCTTTCTTT.

Of note for this clonotype: A read error may be the cause here, since a much bigger clone is one base away. CDR3 protein: CAISEGLSYNEQVF. The CDR3 nucleotides are TGTGCCATCAGTGAGGGACTGTCCTACAATGAGCAGGTCTTC. V usage is TRBV10-3 and J usage is TRBJ2-1; tentatively, D is TRBD2 (5 bases). Germline V gene sequence: CDR1 ENHRY, CDR2 SYGVKD. The CDR3 is 14 residues long.